The rows below give T cell receptor beta chains drawn from one sample of a study of PD-1 blockade in classical Hodgkin lymphoma. This table comes from immunoSEQ multiplex PCR, and its TCRdb copy is limited to in-frame clones, with some not included. This sample has 100,000 or so clones, with roughly 90% found just once. The material was peripheral blood mononuclear cells (PBMCs), obtained before the second cycle of nivolumab. The receptor set was obtained from a human donor with classical Hodgkin lymphoma. Both conserved end residues are part of each CDR3. A D gene is named only where the DNA matches it firmly. The size entry is marked missing in some rows and otherwise reads once, few, many or a size class.

clone size	V gene	J gene	D gene	CDR3 DNA	CDR3 protein
-	TRBV12-5	TRBJ1-2	-	TGTGCTAGTGGTTCCCCTCGGGGTAAAAAAGGATGGTATGGCTACACCTTC	CASGSPRGKKGWYGYTF
-	TRBV6-1	TRBJ2-1	-	TGTGCCAGCAACAGGGACAATGAGCAGTTCTTC	CASNRDNEQFF
-	TRBV6-5	TRBJ2-7	TRBD1	TGTGCCAGCAGTTACTCGGCAGGGGGTAACGAGCAGTACTTC	CASSYSAGGNEQYF
-	TRBV9	TRBJ1-5	-	TGTGCCAGCAGCGTGAGAAGCAATCAGCCCCAGCATTTT	CASSVRSNQPQHF
-	TRBV7-2	TRBJ2-2	TRBD1	TGTGCCAGCAGCCCAGTAACAGGGGCCCCCGGGGAGCTGTTTTTT	CASSPVTGAPGELFF
-	TRBV27	TRBJ2-1	TRBD2	TGTGCCAGCACCCGGCCGGGACTAGCGGGGATGGAGCAGTTCTTC	CASTRPGLAGMEQFF
-	TRBV2	TRBJ1-4	TRBD1	TGTGCCAGCAGTGGAGAGGACAGGATTAATGAAAAACTGTTTTTT	CASSGEDRINEKLFF
-	TRBV7-6	TRBJ2-7	-	TGTGCCAGCAGCCCCGGGGTCCGGGGCGAGTACGAGCAGTACTTC	CASSPGVRGEYEQYF
once	TRBV7-2	TRBJ2-7	TRBD2	TGTGCCAGCAGCCATAGGACTAGCGGGGGGTCAATCGCCTACGAGCAGTACTTC	CASSHRTSGGSIAYEQYF
once	TRBV7-2	TRBJ1-4	TRBD1	TGTGCCAGCAGCCTACGGACAGGGGGAAATGAAAAACTGTTTTTT	CASSLRTGGNEKLFF
-	TRBV10-3	TRBJ2-3	-	TGTGCCATCAGTCCCTCCCGGACAGTTTCCCTAAACACAGATACGCAGTATTTT	CAISPSRTVSLNTDTQYF
-	TRBV6-5	TRBJ2-1	-	TGTGCCAGCAGTTACTCGAGGGGGGGAGTGAATGAGCAGTTCTTC	CASSYSRGGVNEQFF
-	TRBV28	TRBJ2-1	TRBD2	TGTGCCAGCAGCCCCCAGCAGACTAGCGGATACAATGAGCAGTTCTTC	CASSPQQTSGYNEQFF
-	TRBV7-8	TRBJ1-2	-	TGTGCCAGCAGCTTAGGGAGGGTTGCCAAAGGACAAAGCTACACCTTC	CASSLGRVAKGQSYTF
few	TRBV19	TRBJ1-2	-	TGTGCCAGTCAACCTCCTGGGGGGCATGGCTACACCTTC	CASQPPGGHGYTF
-	TRBV7-2	TRBJ1-2	-	TGTGCCAGCACCTCCTCGGGGCCTTCAAACTATGGCTACACCTTC	CASTSSGPSNYGYTF
-	TRBV9	TRBJ2-2	-	TGTGCCAGCAGCATGGACCGAAACACCGGGGAGCTGTTTTTT	CASSMDRNTGELFF
-	TRBV7-7	TRBJ2-2	TRBD1	TGTGCCTCCCAGAGGGACAGGGCGGTCACCGGGGAGCTGTTTTTT	CASQRDRAVTGELFF
-	TRBV6-5	TRBJ2-7	-	TGTGCCAGCAGTTACGCGGCTAGCGAGACCTACGAGCAGTACTTC	CASSYAASETYEQYF
-	TRBV9	TRBJ1-1	-	TGTGCCAGCAGCCCCCTTCCTGACATCGAGAACACTGAAGCTTTCTTT	CASSPLPDIENTEAFF
-	TRBV4-2	TRBJ1-2	TRBD1	TGTGCCAGCAGCCTCCAGGGGGGTAGTGGCTACACCTTC	CASSLQGGSGYTF
-	TRBV19	TRBJ1-1	-	TGTGCCAGTCAAAAAGGGGACTGGGGAAACACTGAAGCTTTCTTT	CASQKGDWGNTEAFF
-	TRBV6-5	TRBJ1-1	-	TGTGCCAGCAGCCTAACGGGGTTCTCGGGCACTGAAGCTTTCTTT	CASSLTGFSGTEAFF